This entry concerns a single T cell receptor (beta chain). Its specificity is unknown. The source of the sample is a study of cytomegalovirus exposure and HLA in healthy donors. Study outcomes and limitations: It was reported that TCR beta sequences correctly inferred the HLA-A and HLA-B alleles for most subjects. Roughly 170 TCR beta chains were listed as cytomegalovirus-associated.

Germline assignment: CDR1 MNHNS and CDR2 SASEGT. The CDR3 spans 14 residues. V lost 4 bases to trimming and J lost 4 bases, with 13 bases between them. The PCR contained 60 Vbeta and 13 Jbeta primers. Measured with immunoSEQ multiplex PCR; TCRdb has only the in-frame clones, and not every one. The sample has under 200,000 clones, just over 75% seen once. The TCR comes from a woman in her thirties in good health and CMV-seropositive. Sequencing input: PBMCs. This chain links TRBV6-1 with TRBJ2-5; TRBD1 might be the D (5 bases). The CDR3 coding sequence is TGTGCCAGCAGTGCGGGTCGACAGAGAGAGACCCAGTACTTC. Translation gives CASSAGRQRETQYF.